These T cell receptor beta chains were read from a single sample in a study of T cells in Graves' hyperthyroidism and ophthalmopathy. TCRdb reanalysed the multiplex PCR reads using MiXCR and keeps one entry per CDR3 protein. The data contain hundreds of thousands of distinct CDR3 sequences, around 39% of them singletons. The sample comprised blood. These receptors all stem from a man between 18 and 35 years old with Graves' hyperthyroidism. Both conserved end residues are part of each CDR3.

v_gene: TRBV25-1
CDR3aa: CASSSRDWQGTQYF

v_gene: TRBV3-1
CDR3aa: CASSQDVTSQYF

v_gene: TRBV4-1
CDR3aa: CASSRPGGNTEAFF

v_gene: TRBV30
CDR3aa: CAWSGPGRGETQYF

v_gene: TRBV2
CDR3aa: CASMRLAAYTF

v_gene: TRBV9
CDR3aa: CASSGLAGGQAGELFF

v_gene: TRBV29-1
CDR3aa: CSVAGTGRAETQYF

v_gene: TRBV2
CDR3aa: CASSLFNRARYEQYF

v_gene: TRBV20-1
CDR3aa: CSARLADMSTGELFF

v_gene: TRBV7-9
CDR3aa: CASSQIAESYEQYF

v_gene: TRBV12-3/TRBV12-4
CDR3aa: CASSLQGMINSPLHF

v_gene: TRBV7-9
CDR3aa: CASSSGGEGQPQHF

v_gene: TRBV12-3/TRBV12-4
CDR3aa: CASGFNTEAFF

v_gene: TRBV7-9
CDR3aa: CASSSVADYGYTF

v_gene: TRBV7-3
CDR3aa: CASSFGGGEQYF

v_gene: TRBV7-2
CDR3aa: CASSNYRDTEAFF

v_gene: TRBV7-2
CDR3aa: CASSYGRDRAYEQYF

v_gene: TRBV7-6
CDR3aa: CASSPLDGTNYEQYF

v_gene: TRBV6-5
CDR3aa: CASRDGTDEQYF

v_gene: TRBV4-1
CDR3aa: CASSPGTGTNEKLFF

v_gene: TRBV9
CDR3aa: CASSAGMSEQCF

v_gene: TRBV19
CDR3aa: CASRTDPMNTEAFF

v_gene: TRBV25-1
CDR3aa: CASSPRVTGGSVENTEAFF

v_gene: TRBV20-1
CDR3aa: CSAIQGWYYGYTF

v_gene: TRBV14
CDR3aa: CASSQVAPKPGETQYF

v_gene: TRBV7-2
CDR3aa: CASSQDLAGGHNYGYTF

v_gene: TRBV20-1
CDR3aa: CSACSPEGCYEQYF

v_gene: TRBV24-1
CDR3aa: CATSDPGQRPETQYF

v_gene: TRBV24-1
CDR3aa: CATSDAYRTGDEQFF

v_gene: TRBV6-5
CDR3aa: CASSYSTLTGGFTEAFF

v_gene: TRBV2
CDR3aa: CASGQSANEKLFF

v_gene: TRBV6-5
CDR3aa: CASSYSHRLAGFYEQYF

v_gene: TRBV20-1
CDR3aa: CSATYEGPTGMGTEAFF

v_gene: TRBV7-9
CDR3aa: CASSQDNPRVGNSPLHF

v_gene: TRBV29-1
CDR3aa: CSVESSRQETQYF

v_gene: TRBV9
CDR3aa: CASSVGEGYEQYF

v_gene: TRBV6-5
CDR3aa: CASSQGLARTGELFF

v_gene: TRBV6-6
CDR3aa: CASSYMSITYEQYF

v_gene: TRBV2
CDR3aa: CASSVDRPGRNTEAFF

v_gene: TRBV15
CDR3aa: CATSRGVTPVGANVLTF

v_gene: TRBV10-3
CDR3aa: CAISGTGGQYNSPLHF

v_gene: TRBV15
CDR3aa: CATSRDRDNQPQHF

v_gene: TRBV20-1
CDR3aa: CSARESNSYEQYF

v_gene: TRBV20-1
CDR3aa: CSARVGTGIQPQHF

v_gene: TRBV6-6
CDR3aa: CASSAVGGGELFF

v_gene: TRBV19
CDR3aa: CASSWGQGKVYGYTF

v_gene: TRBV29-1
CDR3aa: CSVEDLSSYEQYF

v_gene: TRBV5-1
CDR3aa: CASSSVWGDEKLFF

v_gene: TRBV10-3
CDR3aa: CAISPGDTGREEQYF

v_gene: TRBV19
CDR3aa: CASSASEGYEQYF

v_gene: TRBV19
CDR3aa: CAKPGQPF

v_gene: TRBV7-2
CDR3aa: CASSPGMLQETQYF

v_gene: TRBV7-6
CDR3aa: CASSSTSAPYEQYF

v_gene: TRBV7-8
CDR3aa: CASSLQGSGSSYEQYF

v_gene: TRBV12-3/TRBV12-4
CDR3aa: CASRGQADPEQYF